This T cell receptor beta chain was sequenced during a study of control samples from healthy donors and cancer patients. The CDR3 spans 16 residues. J was trimmed by 7 bases and V by 5 bases; bases with no gene match: 15. Germline V gene sequence: CDR1 SGHTA, CDR2 FQGNSA. The protocol was immunoSEQ multiplex PCR, while the TCRdb copy is restricted to in-frame clones and leaves out a portion. The repertoire holds approximately 160,000 clones, with roughly 90% as singletons. The sequencing input was blood. This rearrangement joins TRBV7-2 to TRBJ1-2, with 8 bases aligning to TRBD1. The TCR sequence derives from a woman under 40 in good health. The CDR3, as DNA: TGTGCCAGCAGCCCTCCACCCCCGAACAGGGGGTTTGGCTACACCTTC. Its translation is CASSPPPPNRGFGYTF.